This TCR beta chain appears in the sequencing data of a study of memory CD4+ T cells and cytomegalovirus serostatus. Regarding the study as a whole: CMV serostatus prediction reached median AUC approximately 0.96, or 0.89 with US-trained model.

Single viable CD3+CD4+CD8-CD45RO+ cells were sorted as the memory CD4+ T cells. Donors' CMV status reflects serum IgG against pp150, pp28, p38, p52. Positive selection with CD4 microbeads enriched total CD4+ T cells. In the authors' methods: Out-of-frame sequences were removed, leaving 2 million to 2.5 million distinct TCRbeta sequences. The assay was immunoSEQ multiplex PCR, and TCRdb's table has in-frame clones only and misses some. V and J calls and clone size come straight from that table; D and trimming were deduced from the DNA. The table shows around 53,000 clones, with around four fifths occurring only once. In the case of this clone: Its antigen is undetermined.

The CDR3 runs 15 residues. V trimming: 2 bases; J trimming: 6 bases; junction bases outside the gene matches: 6. The germline gives CDR1 KGHSH, CDR2 LQKENI. The source is an adult in good health and CMV-seropositive. Sequences were obtained from memory CD4+ T cells from blood. J is TRBJ2-2 and V is TRBV18, with TRBD2 matching over 7 bases. CDR3: CASSPGSGNSGELFF. For the CDR3, the DNA is TGTGCCAGCTCACCAGGGAGCGGGAATTCCGGGGAGCTGTTTTTT.